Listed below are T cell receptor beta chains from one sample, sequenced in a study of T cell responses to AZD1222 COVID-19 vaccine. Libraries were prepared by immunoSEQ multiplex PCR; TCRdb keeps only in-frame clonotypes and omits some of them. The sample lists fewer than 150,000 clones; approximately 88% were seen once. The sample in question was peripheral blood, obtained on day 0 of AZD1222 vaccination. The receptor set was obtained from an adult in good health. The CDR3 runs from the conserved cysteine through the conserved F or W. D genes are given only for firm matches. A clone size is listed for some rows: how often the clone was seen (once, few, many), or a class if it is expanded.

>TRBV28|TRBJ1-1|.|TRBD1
TGTGCCAGCAGTAGAAGGGGGCAAATTACTGAAGCTTTCTTT
CASSRRGQITEAFF
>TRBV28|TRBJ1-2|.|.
TGTGCCAGCAGTTTTCGGGGGGGAGAAGGTGGCTACACCTTC
CASSFRGGEGGYTF
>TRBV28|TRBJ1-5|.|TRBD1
TGTGCCAGCCGAAGGGCAGGGGGGAATCAGCCCCAGCATTTT
CASRRAGGNQPQHF
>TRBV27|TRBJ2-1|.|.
TGTGCCAGCAGTTTATTCGGGGTAGAACGAGTGTTCTTC
CASSLFGVERVFF
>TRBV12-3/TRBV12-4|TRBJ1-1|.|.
TGTGCCAGCAGCCGGACGGGGGGAACTGAAGCTTTCTTT
CASSRTGGTEAFF
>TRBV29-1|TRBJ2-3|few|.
TGCAGCGTAGGGGGGAGGCCTAGCACAGATACGCAGTATTTT
CSVGGRPSTDTQYF
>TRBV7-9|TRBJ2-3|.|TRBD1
TGTGCCAGCAGCCACGTGAGACAGGGGCTCGAAGATACGCAGTATTTT
CASSHVRQGLEDTQYF
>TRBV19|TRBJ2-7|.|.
TGTGCCAGTAGTAGGGAGATGTCCTACGAGCAGTACTTC
CASSREMSYEQYF
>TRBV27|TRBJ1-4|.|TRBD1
TGTGCCAGCAGTACCGGGACAGCTAATGAAAAACTGTTTTTT
CASSTGTANEKLFF
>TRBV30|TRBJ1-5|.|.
TGTGCCTGGAGTAAGGGGCACTCTTACAATCAGCCCCAGCATTTT
CAWSKGHSYNQPQHF